The entry below gives a single T cell receptor beta chain sequence along with its context. The antigen remains unidentified. PCR used 60 Vbeta primers and 13 Jbeta primers. Only in-frame clones appear in the TCRdb table, and some are missing; sequencing was by immunoSEQ multiplex PCR. The table includes 150,000 to 200,000 clones, 75% to 90% detected once. This entry comes from a study of cytomegalovirus exposure and HLA in healthy donors. Study-wide findings and caveats: Listed as cytomegalovirus-associated were over 150 TCR beta chains.

This TCR came from a woman younger than 30 in good health and CMV-seronegative. Sequencing was carried out using PBMCs.

This CDR3 reads CASSRSDRPSGNTIYF. DNA for the CDR3: TGTGCCAGCAGCCGATCCGACAGGCCCTCTGGAAACACCATATATTTT. V and J are TRBV14 and TRBJ1-3; TRBD1 is a possible D gene (6 bases). This CDR3 is 16 amino acids long. Germline CDR1 reads SGHDN; CDR2 reads FVKESK. V dropped 4 bases and J dropped 0 bases, with 13 bases sitting between them.